These 17 T cell receptor beta chains were sequenced from one sample in a study of T-cell reconstitution after alpha-beta-depleted transplantation in children. For TCRbeta, the library was prepared with unique molecular identifiers. MiXCR was run by TCRdb on the PCR reads, yielding one entry per CDR3 protein. The sample consists of around 680,000 distinct CDR3 sequences, roughly 17% of them appearing once. This material consisted of PBMCs from the stem cell graft donor, taken from the stem cell graft. These receptor sequences come from a human donor who donated a stem cell graft to a child with acute myeloid leukemia.

This clonotype was picked up many times. This rearrangement joins TRBV12-3 or TRBV12-4 to TRBJ1-5; a weak D match, TRBD1 (5 bases). The CDR3 has 15 residues. V shed 6 bases and J shed 0 bases, with 12 bases lying between them. The CDR3 loop is CASRQGHASNQPQHF. The CDR3, as DNA: TGTGCCAGCAGACAAGGACACGCTAGCAATCAGCCCCAGCATTTT.

The sample holds a few counts of this clonotype. The chain couples TRBV7-9 to TRBJ1-1; D not resolved. Trimming removed 7 bases from V and 1 base from J, with 13 bases in between. The CDR3 is 14 amino acids. Germline V gives CDR1 SEHNR, CDR2 FQNEAQ (reference sequence). DNA for the CDR3: TGTGCCAGCAATTCCCAGCAGCAGAACACTGAAGCTTTCTTT. Amino acid sequence: CASNSQQQNTEAFF.

The CDR3 nucleotides are TGTGCCAGCAGCTTACATCCTAGCGGGGGTAGCAATGAGCAGTTCTTC. Translating it yields CASSLHPSGGSNEQFF. This chain links TRBV7-2 with TRBJ2-1; 10 positions match TRBD2. Germline values: CDR1 SGHTA, CDR2 FQGNSA. The CDR3 totals 16 residues. Losses at the gene ends were 2 bases for V and 6 bases for J; bases not matched to a gene: 7.

This clonotype was counted many times. Compared with germline, one end of the junction differs, possibly owing to a read error. The rearrangement uses TRBV20-1 and TRBJ1-2; D gene unclear. This CDR3 has 14 residues. Germline V gene data show CDR1 as DFQATT and CDR2 as SNEGSKA (reference sequence). The CDR3, as DNA: TGCAGTGCCAGAGATGCGGGCTGGGACTATGGCTACACCTTC. Residues: CSARDAGWDYGYTF.

The genes are TRBV18 and TRBJ1-1; unclear D gene. CDR3 length: 14 residues. Looked up from germline, CDR1 is KGHSH and CDR2 is LQKENI. V shed 3 bases and J shed 1 base, with 9 bases lying between them. The chain's CDR3 is CASSPMEGNTEAFF. The CDR3 nucleotides read TGTGCCAGCTCACCGATGGAGGGGAACACTGAAGCTTTCTTT.

This clonotype was recorded many times. V and J are TRBV7-3 and TRBJ1-2; D is possibly TRBD1 (6 bases). V was clipped by 9 bases and J by 5 bases, with 19 bases between them. The CDR3 contains 14 residues. The V gene's germline CDR1 is SGHTA and CDR2 FQGTGA. The CDR3 region is CASKTGPSSYGYTF. The CDR3, as DNA: TGTGCCAGTAAGACAGGTCCATCTTCTTATGGCTACACCTTC. The whole variable domain, remainder taken from reference TRBV7-3 and TRBJ1-2, is GAGVSQTPSNKVTEKGKYVELRCDPISGHTALYWYRQSLGQGPEFLIYFQGTGAADDSGLPNDRFFAVRPEGSVSTLKIQRTERGDSAVYLCASKTGPSSYGYTFGSGTRLTVV.

This chain uses TRBV4-3 with TRBJ2-3; possibly TRBD1 or TRBD2 for D (6 bases each). V was clipped by 1 base and J by 2 bases, with 10 bases between them. CDR1 and CDR2 from the germline V gene are LGHNA and YSLEER. The CDR3 length is 15 residues. The CDR3 reads CASSQGRGPTDTQYF. As DNA, the CDR3 is TGCGCCAGCAGCCAAGGTCGGGGGCCCACAGATACGCAGTATTTT.

The sample holds a few counts of this clonotype. J is TRBJ2-4 and V is TRBV2; D gene uncertain. V dropped 2 bases and J dropped 8 bases, with 7 bases sitting between them. Per the germline V gene, CDR1 is SNHLY and CDR2 is FYNNEI. CDR3 size: 12 residues. DNA for the CDR3: TGTGCCAGCAGTGAACCTGGGGACATTCAGTACTTC. Translation gives CASSEPGDIQYF.

This clonotype has more than one count but fewer than ten. The chain joins TRBV13 to TRBJ2-1; weak D call: TRBD2 (6 bases). V was pared by 5 bases and J by 0 bases, with 11 bases between. Germline CDR1 PRHDT, CDR2 FYEKMQ (reference sequence). The CDR3 contains 15 residues. DNA of the CDR3: TGTGCCAGCAGCGGCGGGATCAGCTCCTACAATGAGCAGTTCTTC. It codes for CASSGGISSYNEQFF.

There are a few counts of this clonotype. The V gene is TRBV29-1, the J gene TRBJ2-7, with 7 bases that match TRBD1. V was pared by 6 bases and J by 7 bases, with 6 bases of the junction left unmatched. Germline CDR1 SQVTM, CDR2 ANQGSEA. The CDR3 covers 11 residues. The CDR3 DNA sequence: TGCAGCGTCCTGACAGGGCAAGAGCAGTACGTC. Its protein product is CSVLTGQEQYV.

At least ten counts were recorded for this clonotype. The rearrangement joins TRBV29-1 to TRBJ1-2; D is possibly TRBD1 (6 bases). Germline V gene lookup returns CDR1 SQVTM and CDR2 ANQGSEA. V was clipped by 0 bases and J by 3 bases, with 14 bases between them. CDR3 length equals 15 residues. CDR3 amino acids: CSVEEDVGADYGYTF. The DNA for the CDR3 is TGCAGCGTTGAAGAGGATGTGGGGGCTGACTATGGCTACACCTTC.

This clonotype was seen more than once but under ten times. The chain links TRBV29-1 to TRBJ2-5; D perhaps matches TRBD1 (6 bases). Trimming stripped 4 bases from V and 2 bases from J, with 20 bases between. Germline lookup yields CDR1 SQVTM and CDR2 ANQGSEA. The CDR3 runs 16 residues. CDR3 in amino acids: CSVGQGPPKRQETQYF. CDR3 sequence (DNA): TGCAGCGTTGGGCAGGGGCCCCCGAAACGACAAGAGACCCAGTACTTC. Full variable domain (remainder filled in from reference TRBV29-1 and TRBJ2-5): SAVISQKPSRDICQRGTSLTIQCQVDSQVTMMFWYRQQPGQSLTLIATANQGSEATYESGFVIDKFPISRPNLTFSTLTVSNMSPEDSSIYLCSVGQGPPKRQETQYFGPGTRLLVL.

The CDR3 coding sequence is TGTGCCAGCAGCTTAATGAGGGGGGTGGGAGAGACCCAGTACTTC. As protein: CASSLMRGVGETQYF. The rearrangement links TRBV7-2 to TRBJ2-5; D may be TRBD1 or TRBD2 (6 bases each). V was shortened by 2 bases and J by 4 bases, with 14 bases between the two germline ends. The CDR3 covers 15 residues. Germline CDR1 SGHTA, CDR2 FQGNSA. Looking up the rest from reference TRBV7-2 and TRBJ2-5 gives the full variable domain: GAGVSQSPSNKVTEKGKDVELRCDPISGHTALYWYRQSLGQGLEFLIYFQGNSAPDKSGLPSDRFSAERTGGSVSTLTIQRTQQEDSAVYLCASSLMRGVGETQYFGPGTRLLVL.

The J gene is TRBJ1-2, the V gene TRBV28; no clear D gene. The germline V gene has CDR1 MDHEN and CDR2 SYDVKM. The CDR3 spans 14 residues. V lost 4 bases to trimming and J lost 4 bases, with 13 bases between them. CDR3 sequence: CASSSTERLYGYTF. The CDR3 region has the DNA TGTGCCAGCAGTTCTACCGAGCGGCTCTATGGCTACACCTTC.

The chain is built from TRBV6-5 and TRBJ2-1; D assignment may be TRBD1 or TRBD2 (5 bases each). The germline V and J ends were trimmed by 0 bases and 0 bases, with 9 bases remaining between them. Germline V gene sequence: CDR1 MNHEY, CDR2 SVGAGI. The CDR3 is 16 amino acids. The CDR3 DNA sequence: TGTGCCAGCAGTTACTCAGGGGACGGCTCCTACAATGAGCAGTTCTTC. Amino acid sequence: CASSYSGDGSYNEQFF.

Notes on this clonotype: The final CDR3 position lacks the conserved phenylalanine or tryptophan, pointing to a likely read error. The J gene is TRBJ2-7, the V gene TRBV7-2, with D perhaps given as TRBD1 or TRBD2 (6 bases each). From germline, CDR1 is SGHTA and CDR2 FQGNSA. The CDR3 covers 14 residues. The ends were cut back, 6 bases at V and 4 bases at J, with 16 bases in the middle. CDR3 protein: CASRRDRRGYEQYS. The CDR3 DNA sequence: TGTGCCAGCAGGCGCGACAGGAGGGGTTACGAGCAGTACTCC.

The chain employs TRBV4-3 and TRBJ2-1; 11 bases map to TRBD2. V trimming: 2 bases; J trimming: 4 bases; junction bases outside the gene matches: 7. Germline V lookup: CDR1 LGHNA, CDR2 YSLEER. This CDR3 spans 17 amino acids. The CDR3 protein is CASSQTPTSGVYNEQFF. In DNA form, the CDR3 reads TGCGCCAGCAGCCAAACCCCGACTAGCGGGGTATACAATGAGCAGTTCTTC.